This is a list of T cell receptor beta chains from one sample in a study of T cells after posttransplantation cyclophosphamide. Profiling relied on immunoSEQ multiplex PCR, and the TCRdb table lists in-frame clones only, not all of them. In the table there are approximately 23,000 clones, approximately 85% of which are singletons. Material for sequencing was PBMCs. Receptors originate from a woman between 55 and 75 years old with a blood cancer, CMV-positive, and with a related stem cell donor. The CDR3 runs from the conserved cysteine through the conserved F or W. The D gene is left open where the match is weak. Clone size is shown for a subset of rows, as once, few, many or a class of expanded clone.

abundance	j_gene	d_gene	v_gene	CDR3nt	CDR3aa
NA	TRBJ2-3	NA	TRBV12-1	TGTGCCAGCAGCATTCCGACTAGCGGGAACACAGATACGCAGTATTTT	CASSIPTSGNTDTQYF
NA	TRBJ1-1	TRBD1	TRBV6-5	TGTGCCAGCAGTTTATACCCGAGACAGGGTGAAGCTTTCTTT	CASSLYPRQGEAFF
NA	TRBJ1-5	NA	TRBV7-9	TGTGCCAGCAGCTTAGACCTTACGGCCCAGCATTTT	CASSLDLTAQHF
NA	TRBJ2-7	NA	TRBV14	TGTGCCAGCAGCCAATGGGCAGGGATCTCCTACGAGCAGTACTTC	CASSQWAGISYEQYF
few	TRBJ2-7	TRBD1	TRBV5-1	TGCGCCAGCAGCCCTGCTTTAGGGGTATTTTCGGGACAGTACTACGAGCAGTACTTC	CASSPALGVFSGQYYEQYF
NA	TRBJ2-1	TRBD2	TRBV2	TGTGCCAGCAGGGAAGCGGGAGCCCTTGAGCAGTTCTTC	CASREAGALEQFF
NA	TRBJ2-7	TRBD1	TRBV7-9	TGTGCCAGCAGGGAAGGACAGGGCTACGAGCAGTACTTC	CASREGQGYEQYF
NA	TRBJ2-3	TRBD1	TRBV30	TGTGCCTGGAGTCGGGGACAGGGTTGGACAGATACGCAGTATTTT	CAWSRGQGWTDTQYF
NA	TRBJ2-7	NA	TRBV21-1	TGTGCCAGCAGCAAATGCGCGACTAGCGGTTACGAGCAGTACTTC	CASSKCATSGYEQYF
NA	TRBJ2-7	TRBD2	TRBV6-1	TGTGCCATCAGTGTCGGCGGGAGTATTTCATTTCGGTACGAGCAGTACTTC	CAISVGGSISFRYEQYF
NA	TRBJ1-5	NA	TRBV4-2	TGTGCCAGCAGCCAAGAGGCGCGGACTAACAATCAGCCCCAGCATTTT	CASSQEARTNNQPQHF
NA	TRBJ1-1	NA	TRBV18	TGTGCCAGCTCACCACGGGACCAAGCGGGTTACACTGAAGCTTTCTTT	CASSPRDQAGYTEAFF
NA	TRBJ1-2	NA	TRBV10-1	TGCGCCAGCAGCGCCGACAGGATCTATGGCTACACCTTC	CASSADRIYGYTF
once	TRBJ2-6	NA	TRBV5-8	TGTGCCAGCAGCTTGAGGGGCTCTGGGGCCAACGTCCTGACTTTC	CASSLRGSGANVLTF